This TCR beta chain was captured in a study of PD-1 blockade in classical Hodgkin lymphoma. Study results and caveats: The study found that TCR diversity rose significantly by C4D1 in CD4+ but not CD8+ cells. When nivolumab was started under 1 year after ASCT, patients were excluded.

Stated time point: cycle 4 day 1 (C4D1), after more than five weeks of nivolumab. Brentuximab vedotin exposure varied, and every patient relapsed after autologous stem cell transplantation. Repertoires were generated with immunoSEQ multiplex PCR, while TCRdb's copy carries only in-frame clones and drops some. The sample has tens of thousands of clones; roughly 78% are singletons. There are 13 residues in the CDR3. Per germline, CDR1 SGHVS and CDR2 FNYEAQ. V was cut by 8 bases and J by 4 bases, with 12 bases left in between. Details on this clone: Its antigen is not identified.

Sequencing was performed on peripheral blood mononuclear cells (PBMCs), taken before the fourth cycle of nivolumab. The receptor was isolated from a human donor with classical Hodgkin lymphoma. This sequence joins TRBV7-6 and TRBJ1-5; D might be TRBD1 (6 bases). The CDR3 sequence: CASSPGENQPQHF. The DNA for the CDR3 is TGTGCCAGCTCCCCAGGGGAAAATCAGCCCCAGCATTTT. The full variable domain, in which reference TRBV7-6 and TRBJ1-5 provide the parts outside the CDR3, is GAGVSQSPRYKVTKRGQDVALRCDPISGHVSLYWYRQALGQGPEFLTYFNYEAQQDKSGLPNDRFSAERPEGSISTLTIQRTEQRDSAMYRCASSPGENQPQHFGDGTRLSIL.